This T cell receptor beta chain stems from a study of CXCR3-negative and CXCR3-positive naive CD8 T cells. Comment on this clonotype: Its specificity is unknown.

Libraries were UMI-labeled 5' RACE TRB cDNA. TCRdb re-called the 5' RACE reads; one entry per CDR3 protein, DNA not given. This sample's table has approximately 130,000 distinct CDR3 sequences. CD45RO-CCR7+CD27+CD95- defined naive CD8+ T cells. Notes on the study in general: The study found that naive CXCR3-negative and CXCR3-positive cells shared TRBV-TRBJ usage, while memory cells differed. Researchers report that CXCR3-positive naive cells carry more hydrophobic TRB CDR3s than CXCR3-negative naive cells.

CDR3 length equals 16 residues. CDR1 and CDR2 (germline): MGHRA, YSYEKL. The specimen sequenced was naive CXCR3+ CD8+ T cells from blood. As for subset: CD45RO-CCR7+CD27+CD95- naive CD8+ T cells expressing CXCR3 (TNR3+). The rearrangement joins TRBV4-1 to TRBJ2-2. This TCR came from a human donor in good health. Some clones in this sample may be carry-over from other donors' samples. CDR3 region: CASSQDPASNTGELFF.